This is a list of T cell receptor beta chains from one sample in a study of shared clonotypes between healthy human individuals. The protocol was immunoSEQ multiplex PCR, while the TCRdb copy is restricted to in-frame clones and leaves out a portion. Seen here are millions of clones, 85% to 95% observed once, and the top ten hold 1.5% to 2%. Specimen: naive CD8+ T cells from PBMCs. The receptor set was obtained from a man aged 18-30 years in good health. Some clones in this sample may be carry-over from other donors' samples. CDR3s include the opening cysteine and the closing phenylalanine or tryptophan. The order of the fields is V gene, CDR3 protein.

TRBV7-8 CASSLWINQPQHF
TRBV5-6 CASSGDILYEQYF
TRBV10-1 CASSESREVIQYF
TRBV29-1 CSVRGNEKLFF
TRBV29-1 CSVGAGNGYTF
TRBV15 CATGETSGVQETQYF
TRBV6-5 CASSPGQGRWNEQFF
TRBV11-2 CASSQYSYRTTNEKLFF
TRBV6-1 CASTLGSEQYF
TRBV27 CASGETSDPLSSYNEQFF
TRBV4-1 CASSRSGGHNEQFF
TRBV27 CASSLGQPRNGRELFF
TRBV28 CASSLMGRSGELFF
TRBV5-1 CASSRGMEGTAPDTQYF
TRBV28 CASSERTGNNEQFF
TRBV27 CASSSYPIRRDSPLHF
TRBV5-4 CASSWSLGDNEQFF
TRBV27 CASSGEYNEQFF
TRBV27 CASVALEGKGGYTF
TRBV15 CATSSHRDSTYEQYF
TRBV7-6 CASSLSSGRTYNEQFF
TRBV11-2 CASSSGTSGYQETQYF
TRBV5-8 CASSPWTGSNYGYTF
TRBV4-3 CASSQEVAAPYEQYF
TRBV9 CASSPTYWGGTDTQYF
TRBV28 CASSTPGSRTLNEQFF
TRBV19 CASRGLAGASYEQYF
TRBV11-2 CASSLARQGSFF
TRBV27 CASSLSSRYEQYF
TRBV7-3 CASSLTSGRNEQFF
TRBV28 CASSPTEVGETQYF
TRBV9 CASSVKGSGDEQYF
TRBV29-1 CSVGRTSKIGELFF
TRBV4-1 CASSLTTGGSGDTIYF
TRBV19 CATKGAPSNQPQHF
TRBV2 CASRPGLLQNIQYF
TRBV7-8 CASSLARETGELFF
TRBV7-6 CASSARTGFLEQYF
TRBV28 CASSLRSYEQYF
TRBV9 CASSVGGSPYEQYF
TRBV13 CASSSGQGSPPDTDTQYF